The rows below give T cell receptor beta chains drawn from one sample of a study of somatic mutations in cytotoxic T cells in rheumatoid arthritis. Sequenced by immunoSEQ multiplex PCR; TCRdb stores in-frame clones only, minus some. The sample contains some 35,000 clones, approximately 84% of which appear only once. Material for sequencing was CD8+ T cells sorted from blood. The receptors come from a man in his forties in good health. The CDR3 runs from the conserved cysteine through the conserved F or W. The D gene is left open where the match is weak. Rows may omit the clone size; those that give it use once, few, many or a size class.

>TRBD1|-|TRBJ2-5|TRBV11-3
CASSTWDRGQETQYF
TGTGCCAGCAGCACCTGGGACAGGGGGCAGGAGACCCAGTACTTC
>-|-|TRBJ2-7|TRBV30
CAWSVNLYEQYF
TGTGCCTGGAGTGTTAATTTGTACGAGCAGTACTTC
>-|-|TRBJ2-3|TRBV9
CASSLTRATDTQYF
TGTGCCAGCAGCTTAACCCGGGCCACAGATACGCAGTATTTT
>-|-|TRBJ1-1|TRBV28
CASSAGGSSAEAFF
TGTGCCAGCAGTGCCGGGGGGAGTAGCGCTGAAGCTTTCTTT
>-|-|TRBJ2-2|TRBV11-2
CASSLGYRGPNTGELFF
TGTGCCAGCAGCTTAGGCTACAGAGGCCCGAACACCGGGGAGCTGTTTTTT
>-|-|TRBJ2-7|TRBV30
CAWSRVGMGQDEQYF
TGTGCCTGGAGTCGGGTAGGAATGGGTCAGGACGAGCAGTACTTC
>-|-|TRBJ2-1|TRBV19
CASSSNLKDEQFF
TGTGCCAGTTCGTCTAACCTCAAGGATGAGCAGTTCTTC
>-|-|TRBJ2-2|TRBV13
CASTASTGELFF
TGTGCCAGCACCGCCTCCACCGGGGAGCTGTTTTTT
>-|-|TRBJ2-7|TRBV4-3
CASSQDFRGYEQYF
TGCGCCAGCAGCCAAGATTTCAGGGGCTACGAGCAGTACTTC
>TRBD1|-|TRBJ1-1|TRBV4-1
CASSQEWGTGGEAFF
TGCGCCAGCAGCCAAGAATGGGGAACAGGGGGAGAAGCTTTCTTT
>-|-|TRBJ2-5|TRBV19
CASSNTVKETQYF
TGTGCCAGTAGTAACACAGTGAAAGAGACCCAGTACTTC
>-|-|TRBJ2-2|TRBV2
CASVGSGGELFF
TGTGCCAGCGTCGGCTCAGGCGGGGAGCTGTTTTTT
>-|once|TRBJ2-3|TRBV5-8
CANPDVLFPLSTDTQYF
TGTGCCAACCCTGACGTACTTTTCCCCCTTAGCACAGATACGCAGTATTTT
>-|-|TRBJ1-3|TRBV14
CASSQDPGNTIYF
TGTGCCAGCAGCCAAGATCCCGGAAACACCATATATTTT
>TRBD1|-|TRBJ2-1|TRBV9
CASSDRGEDYNEQFF
TGTGCCAGCAGCGACAGGGGAGAGGACTACAATGAGCAGTTCTTC
>-|-|TRBJ2-7|TRBV5-4
CASSPGLHYEQYF
TGTGCCAGCAGTCCGGGACTTCACTACGAGCAGTACTTC
>-|-|TRBJ2-7|TRBV5-8
CASSFWGALPSYEQYF
TGTGCCAGCAGCTTCTGGGGCGCCTTGCCTTCCTACGAGCAGTACTTC
>TRBD1|once|TRBJ2-5|TRBV7-9
CASRPDGQGRGETQYF
TGTGCCAGCAGACCCGATGGACAGGGCAGAGGAGAGACCCAGTACTTC
>-|-|TRBJ2-5|TRBV7-2
CASSPLGETQYF
TGTGCCAGCAGCCCCCTAGGAGAGACCCAGTACTTC
>TRBD2|few|TRBJ2-3|TRBV6-5
CASSWTSGSPDTQYF
TGTGCCAGCAGTTGGACTAGCGGGAGCCCAGATACGCAGTATTTT
>-|-|TRBJ2-7|TRBV11-3
CASSLEYGNSDEQYF
TGTGCCAGCAGCTTAGAATACGGGAATAGTGACGAGCAGTACTTC
>TRBD1|-|TRBJ2-1|TRBV7-8
CASSSIPGTGTNEQFF
TGTGCCAGCAGCTCCATTCCCGGGACAGGCACAAATGAGCAGTTCTTC